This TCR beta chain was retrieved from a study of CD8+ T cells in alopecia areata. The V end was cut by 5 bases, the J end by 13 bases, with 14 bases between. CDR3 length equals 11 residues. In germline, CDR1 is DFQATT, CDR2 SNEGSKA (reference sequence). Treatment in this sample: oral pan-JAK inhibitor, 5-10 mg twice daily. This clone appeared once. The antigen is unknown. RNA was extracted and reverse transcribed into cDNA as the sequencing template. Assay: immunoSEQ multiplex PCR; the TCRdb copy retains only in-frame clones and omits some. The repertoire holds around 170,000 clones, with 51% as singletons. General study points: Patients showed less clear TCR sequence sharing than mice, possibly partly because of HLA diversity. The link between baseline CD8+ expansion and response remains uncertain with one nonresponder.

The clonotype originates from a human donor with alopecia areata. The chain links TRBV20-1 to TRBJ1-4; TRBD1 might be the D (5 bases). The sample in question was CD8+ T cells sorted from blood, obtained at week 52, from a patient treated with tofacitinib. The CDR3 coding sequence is TGCAGTGCTCTCCGCCCGGGACGACTGTTTTTT. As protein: CSALRPGRLFF.